The clone carrying this T cell receptor (beta chain) counts as medium-sized. This entry belongs to a study of naive and memory T cell subsets. An equimolar mix of two oligonucleotides served as the beta constant-region primer for TRBC1 and TRBC2. The ligated cDNA underwent four PCR rounds using SP2 and nested alpha and beta constant-region primers. Each CDR3 protein gets one entry after TCRdb re-called the UMI-ligation and nested PCR reads with MiXCR. The sample consists of over 30,000 distinct CDR3 sequences, approximately 18% of them appearing once. Alpha and beta libraries were amplified separately from the second PCR onward. After CD4 positive bead selection, the CD4-negative fraction gave CD8 T cells. The ends lost 5 bases at V and 9 bases at J; junction bases unmatched: 11. The CDR3 is 15 residues long. Germline CDR1 and CDR2: MNHEY and SMNVEV (reference sequence).

The chain employs TRBV27 and TRBJ1-5; 9 bases fit TRBD1. The sequence came from a human donor in good health. Input material: effector memory CD4+ T cells from blood. Subset denoted: effector memory, CD45RA- CD27-. DNA for the CDR3: TGTGCCAGCAGTCCCAGACAGGGGGTCACCGCGCCCCAGCATTTT. Translating it yields CASSPRQGVTAPQHF.